One sample yielded the 11 T cell receptor beta chains listed below, sequenced in a study of a mutant IDH1 vaccine in newly diagnosed glioma. Antigens for these TCRs are unknown. As for time point: week 35, safety follow-up. The study gave 300 ug of mutant IDH1 20-mer peptide per vaccine dose, with topical imiquimod. Assay: immunoSEQ multiplex PCR; the TCRdb copy retains only in-frame clones and omits some. The sample has about 50,000 clones, less than 90% seen once. The specimen comprised PBMCs, sampled from a glioma patient whose treatment included an IDH1 peptide vaccine. The source of these receptors is a woman under 30 with glioma.

This chain joins TRBV7-9 and TRBJ2-3; a possible D gene is TRBD2 (6 bases). V was pared by 1 base and J by 4 bases, with 12 bases between. The CDR3 runs to 15 residues. Germline lookup yields CDR1 SEHNR and CDR2 FQNEAQ (reference sequence). This CDR3 reads CASSLGTTKADTQYF. Here the CDR3 DNA reads TGTGCCAGCAGCTTAGGGACTACGAAGGCAGATACGCAGTATTTT.

The J gene is TRBJ2-1, the V gene TRBV5-4, with D tentatively TRBD2 (6 bases). CDR3 length: 14 residues. Germline values: CDR1 SGHNT, CDR2 YYREEE (reference sequence). With 2 bases removed from V and 10 bases from J, the gap between germline ends came to 16 bases. CDR3 loop: CASSFGTGVREQFF. In DNA form, the CDR3 reads TGTGCCAGCAGCTTCGGGACGGGAGTGCGGGAGCAGTTCTTC.

V and J are TRBV7-2 and TRBJ2-2; 9 bases agree with TRBD2. The V gene's germline CDR1 is SGHTA and CDR2 FQGNSA. The CDR3 extends over 17 amino acids. V gave up 1 base and J gave up 7 bases; unmatched junction bases: 10. This CDR3 is CASSLVPPGLARGELFF. CDR3 in DNA: TGTGCCAGCAGCTTAGTCCCCCCGGGACTAGCCCGCGGGGAGCTGTTTTTT.

The chain employs TRBV5-6 and TRBJ2-3, with 16 bases that match TRBD2. The germline gives CDR1 SGHDT, CDR2 YYEEEE. The length of the CDR3 is 18 residues. After removal of 4 bases from V and 1 base from J, the junction contained 6 bases not matched to a gene. CDR3 in DNA: TGTGCCAGCAGCCCCGTCGGGACTAGCGGGGGGGGCACAGATACGCAGTATTTT. It codes for CASSPVGTSGGGTDTQYF.

The V and J genes are TRBV5-4 and TRBJ2-7; TRBD2 agrees at 7 bases. J was trimmed by 2 bases and V by 4 bases; bases with no gene match: 9. The germline V gene has CDR1 SGHNT and CDR2 YYREEE (reference sequence). The CDR3 spans 15 residues. The CDR3 coding sequence is TGTGCCAGCAGCCCAAGCGGGAACTGGGCCTACGAGCAGTACTTC. Translation gives CASSPSGNWAYEQYF.

This clone has just a few counts. The chain recombines TRBV29-1 with TRBJ2-2; D gene unclear. V lost 0 bases to trimming and J lost 8 bases, with 4 bases between them. The CDR3 loop spans 11 amino acids. Germline CDR1 is SQVTM and CDR2 is ANQGSEA. The CDR3 DNA follows: TGCAGCGTTGAAGATCAGGGGGAGCTGTTTTTT. Translating gives CSVEDQGELFF.

The chain combines TRBV6-1 with TRBJ2-7; a possible D gene is TRBD1 (5 bases). This CDR3 has 15 residues. V lost 6 bases and J 0 bases, leaving 15 bases between the germline ends. Germline V gene data show CDR1 as MNHNS and CDR2 as SASEGT. The DNA for the CDR3 is TGTGCCAGCAGCACACCGTCAGACAGCTCCTACGAGCAGTACTTC. It is translated as CASSTPSDSSYEQYF.

This clone was seen more than once but under ten times. This rearrangement joins TRBV5-4 to TRBJ1-1, with D maybe TRBD1 (6 bases). The V end was cut by 2 bases, the J end by 0 bases, with 11 bases between. Germline V CDR1 and CDR2: SGHNT, YYREEE (reference sequence). The CDR3 has 15 amino acids. The CDR3 reads CASSFKGVMNTEAFF. The CDR3 DNA follows: TGTGCCAGCAGCTTTAAGGGGGTAATGAACACTGAAGCTTTCTTT.

The chain recombines TRBV27 with TRBJ2-7; 7 bases line up with TRBD1. V shed 4 bases, J shed 6 bases, and the junction held 9 bases outside the gene matches. The CDR3 loop spans 14 amino acids. The germline CDR1 and CDR2 sequences are MNHEY and SMNVEV (reference sequence). This CDR3 reads CASSSRTGAFEQYF. In nucleotides, the CDR3 is TGTGCCAGCAGTTCCCGGACAGGAGCCTTCGAGCAGTACTTC.

This chain joins TRBV5-1 and TRBJ1-1; D might be TRBD1 (5 bases). The CDR3 totals 15 residues. Trimming shortened V by 0 bases and J by 3 bases, and 12 bases separated the two germline ends. Germline V CDR1 and CDR2: SGHRS, YFSETQ. CDR3: CASSLGQGMDTEAFF. CDR3 bases: TGCGCCAGCAGCTTGGGCCAGGGCATGGACACTGAAGCTTTCTTT. The variable domain in full, completed from reference TRBV5-1 and TRBJ1-1, reads KAGVTQTPRYLIKTRGQQVTLSCSPISGHRSVSWYQQTPGQGLQFLFEYFSETQRNKGNFPGRFSGRQFSNSRSEMNVSTLELGDSALYLCASSLGQGMDTEAFFGQGTRLTVV.

This chain connects TRBV5-1 to TRBJ1-1, with D hard to call. The germline V gene encodes CDR1 SGHRS and CDR2 YFSETQ. Trimming took 0 bases from V and 5 from J, leaving 11 bases between them. The CDR3 totals 14 residues. The CDR3 coding sequence is TGCGCCAGCAGCTTGGTGCGGGCCGGAACTGAAGCTTTCTTT. Its translation is CASSLVRAGTEAFF. The entire variable domain, with the rest obtained from reference TRBV5-1 and TRBJ1-1, is as follows: KAGVTQTPRYLIKTRGQQVTLSCSPISGHRSVSWYQQTPGQGLQFLFEYFSETQRNKGNFPGRFSGRQFSNSRSEMNVSTLELGDSALYLCASSLVRAGTEAFFGQGTRLTVV.